This TCR beta chain comes out of a study of T-cell memory formation after mild COVID-19. At the level of the study: Clustering of TCRs was largely donor specific.

Broader study findings: The main location of contracting CD4+ clones was CM and EM, and that of contracting CD8+ clones was EMRA. Memory cells collected pre-infection included some clones that later responded, suggesting cross-reactive memory joined.

As for this clonotype: Antigen: not known.

TCRdb recomputed calls from the 5' RACE reads with MiXCR, one row per CDR3 protein. The sample carries under 110,000 distinct CDR3 sequences, approximately 13% recorded once. Germline CDR1 and CDR2: SNHLY and FYNNEI. The CDR3 spans 15 residues. V was trimmed by 3 bases and J by 1 base, leaving 11 bases between them. The sequence came from an adult woman who had mild COVID-19 (a few samples of this study predate the infection). Cell type and time point are not known. The sample was PBMCs or a T cell subset sorted from them (not recorded which). This chain joins TRBV2 and TRBJ2-3, with a possible D match to TRBD2 (6 bases). As DNA, the CDR3 is TGTGCCAGCAGTGACGGAGGCGGGGGCACAGATACGCAGTATTTT. Translating it yields CASSDGGGGTDTQYF.